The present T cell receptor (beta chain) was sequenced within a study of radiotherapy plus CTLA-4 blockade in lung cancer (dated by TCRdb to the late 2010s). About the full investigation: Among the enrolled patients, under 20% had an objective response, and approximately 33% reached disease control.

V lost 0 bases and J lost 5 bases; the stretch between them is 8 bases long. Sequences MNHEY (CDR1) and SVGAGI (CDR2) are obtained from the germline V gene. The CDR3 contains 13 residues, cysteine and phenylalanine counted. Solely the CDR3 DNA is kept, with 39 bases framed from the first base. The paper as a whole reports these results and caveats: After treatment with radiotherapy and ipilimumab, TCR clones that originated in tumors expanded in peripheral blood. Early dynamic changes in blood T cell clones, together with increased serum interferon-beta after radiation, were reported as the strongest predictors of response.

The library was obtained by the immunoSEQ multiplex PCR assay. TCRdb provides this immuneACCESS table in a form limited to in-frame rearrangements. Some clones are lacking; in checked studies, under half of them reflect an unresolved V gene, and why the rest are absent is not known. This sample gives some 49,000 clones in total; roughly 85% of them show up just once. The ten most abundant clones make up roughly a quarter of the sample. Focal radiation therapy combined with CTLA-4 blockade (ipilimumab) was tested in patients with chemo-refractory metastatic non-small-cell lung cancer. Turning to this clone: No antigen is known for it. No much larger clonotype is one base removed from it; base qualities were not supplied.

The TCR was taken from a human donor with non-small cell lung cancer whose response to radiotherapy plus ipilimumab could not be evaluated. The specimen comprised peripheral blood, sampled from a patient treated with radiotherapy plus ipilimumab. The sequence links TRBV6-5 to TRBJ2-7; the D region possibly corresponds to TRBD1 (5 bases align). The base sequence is TGTGCCAGCAGTTACTCGACAGAGAACGAGCAGTACTTC. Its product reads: CASSYSTENEQYF.